Listed below are T cell receptor beta chains from one sample, sequenced in a study of shared clonotypes between healthy human individuals. Assay: immunoSEQ multiplex PCR; the TCRdb copy retains only in-frame clones and omits some. Of over 1.5 million clones detected, around 98% appear once; the ten largest clones hold 0.4% to 0.45%. Sequenced material: naive CD4+ T cells sorted from blood. All receptors come from a man under 40 in good health. CDR3s include the opening cysteine and the closing phenylalanine or tryptophan. D genes are given only for firm matches. Only part of the rows carry a size: once, few, many, or a class if the clone is expanded.

j_call,clone_size,d_call,cdr3_length,v_call,cdr3_aa,cdr3_nt
TRBJ1-3,NA,TRBD1,15,TRBV5-6,CASNTGAVSGNTIYF,TGTGCCAGCAACACAGGGGCCGTCTCTGGAAACACCATATATTTT
TRBJ2-2,once,TRBD2,16,TRBV7-6,CASSFGTSVNTGELFF,TGTGCCAGCAGCTTTGGGACTAGCGTGAACACCGGGGAGCTGTTTTTT
TRBJ1-3,NA,NA,11,TRBV29-1,CSVRTGNTIYF,TGCAGCGTAAGGACTGGAAACACCATATATTTT
TRBJ2-7,NA,TRBD2,14,TRBV19,CASSRLAGGYEQYF,TGTGCCAGTAGTCGACTAGCGGGAGGCTACGAGCAGTACTTC
TRBJ1-3,once,NA,17,TRBV7-9,CASIRREGFRSGNTIYF,TGTGCCAGCATCAGAAGGGAGGGTTTTCGCTCTGGAAACACCATATATTTT
TRBJ2-7,NA,NA,14,TRBV6-5,CASSLQGGSYEQYF,TGTGCCAGCAGCCTACAGGGAGGCTCGTACGAGCAGTACTTC
TRBJ2-3,NA,TRBD2,18,TRBV29-1,CSVAYRALTGGPLDTQYF,TGCAGCGTCGCCTACAGGGCACTAACGGGAGGGCCATTAGATACGCAGTATTTT
TRBJ1-2,NA,NA,14,TRBV6-6,CASSYQGTEYGYTF,TGTGCCAGCAGTTACCAAGGGACGGAATATGGCTACACCTTC
TRBJ1-5,NA,NA,15,TRBV6-6,CASSYSAISNQPQHF,TGTGCCAGCAGTTACTCGGCCATTAGCAATCAGCCCCAGCATTTT
TRBJ2-1,NA,TRBD2,19,TRBV4-1,CASSLVPGTSGDSYNEQFF,TGCGCCAGCAGCCTCGTACCCGGGACTAGCGGAGACTCCTACAATGAGCAGTTCTTC
TRBJ2-1,NA,NA,14,TRBV28,CASSAKQAYNEQFF,TGTGCCAGCAGTGCAAAACAGGCGTACAATGAGCAGTTCTTC
TRBJ2-7,NA,NA,14,TRBV6-5,CASSPGLPSSEQYF,TGTGCCAGCAGTCCGGGACTCCCGTCCTCCGAGCAGTACTTC
TRBJ2-1,NA,TRBD2,15,TRBV7-9,CASSLGLAEYNEQFF,TGTGCCAGCAGCTTAGGACTAGCGGAATACAATGAGCAGTTCTTC
TRBJ2-1,NA,TRBD2,16,TRBV15,CATSSLGLAVYNEQFF,TGTGCCACCAGCAGCCTGGGACTAGCGGTCTACAATGAGCAGTTCTTC
TRBJ2-3,NA,TRBD2,18,TRBV5-1,CASSVGLAGLGPTDTQYF,TGCGCCAGCAGCGTCGGACTAGCGGGCCTGGGCCCCACAGATACGCAGTATTTT
TRBJ1-4,NA,NA,11,TRBV5-6,CASSSTGKLFF,TGTGCCAGCAGCTCCACAGGAAAACTGTTTTTT
TRBJ2-1,NA,TRBD2,17,TRBV5-1,CASSLGLAGGSYNEQFF,TGCGCCAGCAGCTTGGGACTAGCGGGAGGATCCTACAATGAGCAGTTCTTC
TRBJ2-1,NA,NA,15,TRBV5-1,CASSGTRGGYNEQFF,TGCGCCAGCAGTGGAACCAGGGGGGGCTACAATGAGCAGTTCTTC
TRBJ2-2,NA,NA,14,TRBV6-5,CASSYRGGTGELFF,TGTGCCAGCAGTTACAGGGGCGGCACCGGGGAGCTGTTTTTT
TRBJ2-1,NA,NA,16,TRBV5-1,CASSEASVSSYNEQFF,TGCGCCAGCAGCGAGGCTAGCGTCAGCTCCTACAATGAGCAGTTCTTC
TRBJ2-1,NA,TRBD2,16,TRBV5-1,CASSRRGTSGDNEQFF,TGCGCCAGCAGTCGTCGCGGGACTAGCGGCGACAATGAGCAGTTCTTC
TRBJ2-5,NA,NA,15,TRBV2,CASSAGWVSQETQYF,TGTGCCAGCAGTGCCGGATGGGTTTCTCAGGAGACCCAGTACTTC
TRBJ1-1,NA,NA,14,TRBV5-1,CASSLRTGNTEAFF,TGCGCCAGCAGCCTCAGGACGGGGAACACTGAAGCTTTCTTT
TRBJ2-7,NA,TRBD2,13,TRBV11-2,CASRTSGTYEQYF,TGTGCCAGCCGGACTAGCGGGACCTACGAGCAGTACTTC
TRBJ2-2,NA,NA,14,TRBV27,CASSFTGGAGELFF,TGTGCCAGCAGTTTCACAGGGGGGGCCGGGGAGCTGTTTTTT
TRBJ2-7,NA,NA,14,TRBV23-1,CALSAGHYLYEQYF,TGCGCCCTCTCTGCGGGACACTACCTCTACGAGCAGTACTTC
TRBJ2-3,NA,TRBD2,15,TRBV9,CASSEGTSGEDTQYF,TGTGCCAGCAGCGAAGGGACTAGCGGAGAGGATACGCAGTATTTT
TRBJ1-3,NA,NA,13,TRBV18,CASSSQFGNTIYF,TGTGCCAGCTCATCACAGTTTGGAAACACCATATATTTT
TRBJ1-2,NA,TRBD1,17,TRBV5-5,CASSLHPRQGAGYGYTF,TGTGCCAGCAGCTTACACCCAAGACAGGGGGCGGGCTATGGCTACACCTTC
TRBJ2-7,NA,TRBD1,15,TRBV5-1,CASSLGTGAVQEQYF,TGCGCCAGCAGCTTGGGCACAGGGGCCGTCCAGGAGCAGTACTTC
TRBJ2-3,NA,NA,13,TRBV11-2,CASSSTRGDTQYF,TGTGCCAGCAGCTCGACCCGCGGAGATACGCAGTATTTT
TRBJ2-3,NA,TRBD2,15,TRBV5-1,CASSPIAGPTDTQYF,TGCGCCAGCAGCCCTATAGCGGGGCCCACAGATACGCAGTATTTT
TRBJ2-5,NA,TRBD2,13,TRBV18,CASSPAGGETQYF,TGTGCCAGCTCACCAGCGGGAGGGGAGACCCAGTACTTC
TRBJ2-7,NA,TRBD1,14,TRBV5-1,CASSQGQGAYEQYF,TGCGCCAGCAGCCAGGGACAGGGCGCCTACGAGCAGTACTTC
TRBJ2-5,NA,TRBD1,15,TRBV28,CASSSPDRGQETQYF,TGTGCCAGCAGTTCCCCTGACAGGGGACAAGAGACCCAGTACTTC
TRBJ2-3,NA,TRBD2,15,TRBV9,CASSGAGGHQGTQYF,TGTGCCAGCAGCGGGGCGGGAGGGCATCAGGGTACGCAGTATTTT
TRBJ2-3,NA,TRBD2,17,TRBV10-2,CASSEGRLAEITDTQYF,TGCGCCAGCAGTGAGGGACGACTAGCGGAGATCACAGATACGCAGTATTTT
TRBJ2-2,NA,TRBD2,14,TRBV11-2,CASRVAGRDGELFF,TGTGCCAGCAGAGTCGCGGGGAGGGACGGGGAGCTGTTTTTT
TRBJ1-4,once,NA,12,TRBV15,CATSRVNEKLFF,TGTGCCACCAGCAGAGTAAATGAAAAACTGTTTTTT
TRBJ2-1,NA,NA,13,TRBV11-2,CASSFGGGNEQFF,TGTGCCAGCAGCTTCGGGGGTGGGAATGAGCAGTTCTTC
TRBJ1-2,NA,NA,12,TRBV4-2,CASSQETGGYTF,TGTGCCAGCAGCCAAGAAACGGGGGGCTACACCTTC
TRBJ1-2,once,NA,14,TRBV6-5,CASGPRGSYDGYTF,TGTGCCAGCGGGCCCCGGGGAAGCTACGACGGCTACACCTTC
TRBJ1-5,NA,NA,17,TRBV6-4,CASRKDRTRRLGQPQHF,TGTGCCAGCAGGAAAGACCGGACCAGGCGGCTTGGTCAGCCCCAGCATTTT
TRBJ1-3,NA,NA,15,TRBV18,CASSLQHLSGNTIYF,TGTGCCAGCTCACTGCAACACCTATCTGGAAACACCATATATTTT
TRBJ2-5,once,NA,14,TRBV2,CASSAGSPQETQYF,TGTGCCAGCAGCGCCGGAAGTCCCCAAGAGACCCAGTACTTC
TRBJ2-1,NA,NA,17,TRBV15,CATSRREGGLTYNEQFF,TGTGCCACCAGCAGGAGAGAAGGGGGGCTGACATACAATGAGCAGTTCTTC
TRBJ1-2,NA,TRBD1,12,TRBV25-1,CASSETGGGYTF,TGTGCCAGCAGTGAAACAGGGGGAGGCTACACCTTC
TRBJ2-1,NA,NA,16,TRBV9,CASSVTGTNYYNEQFF,TGTGCCAGCAGCGTAACCGGGACAAACTACTACAATGAGCAGTTCTTC
TRBJ1-6,NA,NA,14,TRBV5-1,CASSRTGFNSPLHF,TGCGCCAGCAGCCGGACGGGCTTTAATTCACCCCTCCACTTT
TRBJ2-1,NA,NA,12,TRBV7-3,CASSPTGDEQFF,TGTGCCAGCAGCCCAACAGGCGATGAGCAGTTCTTC
TRBJ2-7,NA,NA,16,TRBV11-3,CATPAPLERRAYEQYF,TGTGCCACCCCGGCCCCGCTCGAGCGGAGAGCCTACGAGCAGTACTTC
TRBJ2-2,NA,TRBD1,14,TRBV2,CASSPGQGTGELFF,TGTGCCAGCAGTCCCGGACAGGGCACCGGGGAGCTGTTTTTT
TRBJ2-1,NA,NA,15,TRBV5-1,CASSLGEPPYNEQFF,TGCGCCAGCAGCTTGGGGGAGCCCCCCTACAATGAGCAGTTCTTC
TRBJ2-1,NA,NA,14,TRBV6-1,CASSKLGLYNEQFF,TGTGCCAGCAGTAAATTGGGACTGTACAATGAGCAGTTCTTC